The 25 T cell receptor beta chains below come from one sample, sequenced in a study of post-analysis software for immune sequencing data. Study observations and caveats: With TRBV5-6, TRBV5-1 and TRBV20-1 included, about five TRBV segments were more frequent in patients than in controls.

Their recognized antigens are unknown. Included in the TCR beta cDNA libraries were unique molecular identifiers. TCRdb re-derived calls from the PCR reads in MiXCR, one entry per CDR3 protein. The sample has about 200,000 distinct CDR3 sequences; about 30% are singletons. Material for sequencing was blood. The receptors stem from a girl aged 2 to 17 with multiple sclerosis.

This clonotype was picked up many times. The V and J genes are TRBV18 and TRBJ2-3, with D hard to call. CDR3 length: 12 residues. CDR1 and CDR2 from the germline V gene are KGHSH and LQKENI. Deletions cut 11 bases from V and 4 bases from J, with 13 bases between. CDR3 in amino acids: CAGSATPDTQYF. In DNA form, the CDR3 reads TGTGCCGGTTCTGCGACTCCAGATACGCAGTATTTT.

Note on this clonotype: The junction departs from germline at one end; a sequencing error may be responsible. This chain uses TRBV6-5 with TRBJ1-2; D gene unclear. This CDR3 comprises 10 residues. Germline V gene lookup returns CDR1 MNHEY and CDR2 SVGAGI. The DNA of the CDR3 is TGTGCCAGCAGGTTGACTGAGAGTTCCTTC. This gives the protein CASRLTESSF.

The J gene is TRBJ2-5, the V gene TRBV6-4; 7 bases align to TRBD1. Germline values: CDR1 MRHNA, CDR2 SNTAGT. J was trimmed by 2 bases and V by 3 bases; bases with no gene match: 6. There are 15 residues in the CDR3. CDR3 sequence (DNA): TGTGCCAGCAGTGAAGGGGGCGGCAAACAAGAGACCCAGTACTTC. It yields the protein CASSEGGGKQETQYF.

The chain employs TRBV20-1 and TRBJ2-3; TRBD1 aligns across 9 bases. Per germline, CDR1 DFQATT and CDR2 SNEGSKA (reference sequence). V gave up 6 bases and J gave up 4 bases; unmatched junction bases: 11. The CDR3 spans 15 residues. The CDR3 DNA sequence: TGCAGTGCACCTCGGACAGGGGCCCTCCCAGATACGCAGTATTTT. It is translated as CSAPRTGALPDTQYF.

Details on this clonotype: One end of the junction varies from germline; a read error may be responsible. The rearrangement uses TRBV6-5 and TRBJ2-2, with TRBD2 identical over 12 bases. The CDR3 is 15 residues long. CDR1 is MNHEY and CDR2 is SVGAGI in the germline V gene. In DNA, the CDR3 is TGTGTCAGCAGTCCGCGGACTAGCGGGGCCGGGGAGCTGTTTTTT. It encodes CVSSPRTSGAGELFF.

V is TRBV7-2 and J is TRBJ1-4; 8 bases are shared with TRBD1. Germline CDR1 is SGHTA and CDR2 is FQGNSA. The CDR3 runs to 13 residues. Losses at the gene ends were 5 bases for V and 7 bases for J; bases not matched to a gene: 3. The CDR3 coding sequence is TGTGCCAGCAGCCAGGGGGCCCTTGAAAAACTGTTTTTT. Translated, it gives CASSQGALEKLFF. Supplemented by reference TRBV7-2 and TRBJ1-4, the full variable domain reads GAGVSQSPSNKVTEKGKDVELRCDPISGHTALYWYRQSLGQGLEFLIYFQGNSAPDKSGLPSDRFSAERTGGSVSTLTIQRTQQEDSAVYLCASSQGALEKLFFGSGTQLSVL.

This clonotype turned up a few times. The chain recombines TRBV20-1 with TRBJ1-6, with TRBD1 matching over 10 bases. The V segment lost 4 bases and the J segment 6 bases; nucleotides outside the gene matches: 9. CDR1 DFQATT and CDR2 SNEGSKA come from the germline V gene (reference sequence). CDR3 length equals 16 residues. CDR3 amino acids: CSATGTGEFANSPLHF. Here the CDR3 DNA reads TGCAGTGCTACTGGGACAGGGGAGTTCGCTAATTCACCCCTCCACTTT.

In this sample, this clonotype turned up a few times. V is TRBV2 and J is TRBJ2-1, with TRBD2 identical over 7 bases. The CDR3 has 14 residues. Germline V lookup: CDR1 SNHLY, CDR2 FYNNEI. The ends lost 8 bases at V and 9 bases at J; junction bases unmatched: 13. The CDR3 protein is CASGRPGLSTEQFF. The CDR3 DNA reads TGTGCCAGCGGACGACCGGGACTATCCACTGAGCAGTTCTTC.

At least ten counts were recorded for this clonotype. This chain joins TRBV29-1 and TRBJ2-7; D is ambiguous. The CDR3 runs 10 residues. V shed 4 bases and J shed 3 bases, with 4 bases lying between them. The germline V gene encodes CDR1 SQVTM and CDR2 ANQGSEA. The CDR3 protein is CSVGDYEQYF. The DNA of the CDR3 is TGCAGCGTTGGTGACTACGAGCAGTACTTC.

The rearrangement uses TRBV12-3 or TRBV12-4 and TRBJ2-3; 9 positions agree with TRBD1. The CDR3 covers 15 residues. Trimming cost V 6 bases and J 4 bases; bases outside gene matches: 8. In DNA form, the CDR3 reads TGTGCCAGCAGGCCACCCGGGACAGGGTCAGATACGCAGTATTTT. Translated: CASRPPGTGSDTQYF.

This clonotype came up many times. The chain employs TRBV29-1 and TRBJ1-1; D is undetermined. The V gene's germline CDR1 is SQVTM and CDR2 ANQGSEA. V lost 3 bases and J 4 bases, leaving 12 bases between the germline ends. CDR3 size: 13 residues. CDR3 coding DNA: TGCAGCGTTGATGCCCGGCCGGGCACTGAAGCTTTCTTT. Translation: CSVDARPGTEAFF.

The V call is TRBV4-2, the J call TRBJ1-2, with D unclear. The germline V gene encodes CDR1 LGHNA and CDR2 YNFKEQ. Between the trimmed V and J ends, which lost 3 bases and 3 bases, there was a span of 11 bases. The CDR3 length is 14 residues. The CDR3 bases are TGTGCCAGCAGCCAGGAGGACGGGGACTATGGCTACACCTTC. Protein: CASSQEDGDYGYTF.

For this clonotype: A much larger clone differs by one base, so this may be a read error. This chain links TRBV29-1 with TRBJ2-1, with a weak D call TRBD1 (5 bases). This CDR3 has 12 residues. Germline loops: CDR1 SQVTM, CDR2 ANQGSEA. V lost 4 bases to trimming and J lost 13 bases, with 17 bases between them. CDR3 loop: CSVVTGQETQFF. CDR3 nucleotide sequence: TGCAGCGTTGTTACAGGACAAGAGACCCAGTTCTTC.

This clonotype has more than one count but fewer than ten. The chain couples TRBV6-2 or TRBV6-3 to TRBJ1-5; 7 bases align to TRBD1. The CDR3 runs 15 residues. Per the germline V gene, CDR1 is MNHEY and CDR2 is SVGEGT. V was pared by 6 bases and J by 5 bases, with 10 bases of the junction left unmatched. The CDR3 nucleotides read TGTGCCAGCAGCCCCCTCCGGGACAGATATCAGCCCCAGCATTTT. This translates into CASSPLRDRYQPQHF.

The gene calls are TRBV10-2 and TRBJ2-1, with no clear D. V gave up 6 bases and J gave up 4 bases, with 16 bases separating them. CDR1 and CDR2 (germline): WSHSY, SAAADI. The CDR3 is made up of 15 amino acids. The CDR3 DNA is TGCGCCAGCAGAGTAGGTAGGAACTCGTACAATGAGCAGTTCTTC. It encodes CASRVGRNSYNEQFF.

V and J are TRBV30 and TRBJ2-1; D may be TRBD2 (6 bases). The CDR3 spans 13 residues. Trimming shortened V by 2 bases and J by 7 bases, and 12 bases separated the two germline ends. Germline CDR1 reads GTSNPN; CDR2 reads SVGIG (reference sequence). CDR3 loop: CAWSKSGENEQFF. CDR3 in DNA: TGTGCCTGGAGTAAATCGGGAGAGAATGAGCAGTTCTTC.

This clonotype was counted between two and nine times. CDR3 in DNA: TGCGCCAGCAGCCGCGGACTAGCGGGATCTGAGACCCAGTACTTC. Translation: CASSRGLAGSETQYF. The rearrangement joins TRBV5-1 to TRBJ2-5; 12 bases line up with TRBD2. Germline trimming cut 4 bases from V and 5 bases from J; bases unmatched to any gene: 6. This CDR3 is 15 amino acids long. Germline lookup yields CDR1 SGHRS and CDR2 YFSETQ.

This clonotype was observed a handful of times. V and J are TRBV10-3 and TRBJ2-3; 12 bases fit TRBD2. The CDR3 sequence is 16 residues long. The V gene's germline CDR1 is ENHRY and CDR2 SYGVKD. J lost 4 bases, V lost 6 bases, and 8 bases had no gene match. This CDR3 reads CAIRKASGGAADTQYF. Here the CDR3 DNA reads TGTGCCATCAGGAAGGCTAGCGGGGGGGCCGCAGATACGCAGTATTTT.

This clonotype has ten or more counts. This chain connects TRBV29-1 to TRBJ1-5, with D perhaps matching TRBD1 (5 bases). The CDR3 is 15 residues long. V was clipped by 8 bases and J by 3 bases, with 20 bases between them. The germline V gene encodes CDR1 SQVTM and CDR2 ANQGSEA. CDR3 sequence reads: CSSSPTGGDNQPQHF. The CDR3 DNA is TGCAGCTCTAGCCCTACTGGGGGTGACAATCAGCCCCAGCATTTT. Using reference TRBV29-1 and TRBJ1-5 for the parts outside the CDR3, the full variable domain is SAVISQKPSRDICQRGTSLTIQCQVDSQVTMMFWYRQQPGQSLTLIATANQGSEATYESGFVIDKFPISRPNLTFSTLTVSNMSPEDSSIYLCSSSPTGGDNQPQHFGDGTRLSIL.

This rearrangement joins TRBV20-1 to TRBJ2-2, with D possibly being TRBD2 (6 bases). The germline CDR1 and CDR2 sequences are DFQATT and SNEGSKA (reference sequence). The V and J ends lost 4 bases and 4 bases respectively, with 13 bases between them. The CDR3 length is 14 residues. Here the CDR3 DNA reads TGCAGTGCTACCGGAGGGGCAACCACCGGGGAGCTGTTTTTT. It is translated as CSATGGATTGELFF.

A remark on this clonotype: Germline and junction disagree at one end, which may indicate a read error. The chain carries TRBV5-5 and TRBJ2-7; no definite D call. CDR3 size: 12 residues. Per germline, CDR1 SGHKS and CDR2 YYEKEE (reference sequence). CDR3 DNA: TGTGCCAGCAGCTTGGGGAGCTACAAGCAGTACTTC. It yields the protein CASSLGSYKQYF.

This clonotype was counted many times. The chain is built from TRBV7-6 and TRBJ2-5, with TRBD2 matching 12 bases. The J segment lost 2 bases and the V segment lost 5 bases, leaving 3 bases of the junction unmatched. The CDR3 has 15 amino acids. Germline V gene lookup returns CDR1 SGHVS and CDR2 FNYEAQ. The CDR3 protein is CASSRGLAGQETQYF. CDR3 in DNA: TGTGCCAGCAGCCGAGGACTAGCGGGGCAAGAGACCCAGTACTTC.

This clonotype was detected only a few times. The rearrangement uses TRBV7-6 and TRBJ1-1, with D uncertain. V lost 2 bases, J lost 8 bases, and 9 bases lay in between. Germline CDR1 is SGHVS and CDR2 is FNYEAQ. This CDR3 is 12 amino acids long. For the CDR3, the DNA is TGTGCCAGCAGCTTAAAAGGAACAGAAGCTTTCTTT. This translates into CASSLKGTEAFF.

Turning to this clonotype: Germline is not matched at one junction end, which may reflect a read error. CDR3 coding DNA: TGCGCCAGCGGCTTGGCCGGGCAAGGGTATGGCTACACCTTC. Translating gives CASGLAGQGYGYTF. V usage is TRBV5-1 and J usage is TRBJ1-2; D is unresolved. Germline CDR1 reads SGHRS; CDR2 reads YFSETQ. This CDR3 contains 14 residues.

V is TRBV5-1 and J is TRBJ1-4, with a possible D match to TRBD1 (5 bases). This CDR3 contains 14 residues. Germline CDR1 SGHRS, CDR2 YFSETQ. The V end lost 4 bases, the J end lost 5 bases, and 12 bases lay between the germline ends. CDR3 amino acids: CASSRRGDNEKLFF. CDR3 sequence (DNA): TGCGCCAGCAGCCGAAGGGGCGACAATGAAAAACTGTTTTTT.